This is a list of T cell receptor beta chains from one sample in a study of control samples from healthy donors and cancer patients. Using immunoSEQ multiplex PCR, the repertoire was profiled, and TCRdb retains in-frame clones only, with some absent. The sample contains around 250,000 clones, almost 85% of which appear only once. Sequenced material: PBMCs. These receptors were taken from a woman aged 60-75 years with lung cancer. The CDR3 runs from the conserved cysteine through the conserved F or W. A D gene is named only where the DNA matches it firmly. The size entry is marked missing in some rows and otherwise reads once, few, many or a size class.

DNA,CDR3,J,D,V,size
TGTGCCAGTAGTCGGACAGTAATGAACACTGAAGCTTTCTTT,CASSRTVMNTEAFF,TRBJ1-1,-,TRBV19,-
TGTGCCAGCAGTCCCAAGGGAAACACCATATATTTT,CASSPKGNTIYF,TRBJ1-3,-,TRBV12-3/TRBV12-4,-
TGTGCCAGCAGCTCCGGGACTAGATTAAGTGAGCAGTTCTTC,CASSSGTRLSEQFF,TRBJ2-1,TRBD2,TRBV3-1/TRBV3-2,few
TGTGCCAGCTCACCGCCGGGACACCTTTCCGACTATGGCTACACCTTC,CASSPPGHLSDYGYTF,TRBJ1-2,-,TRBV18,-
TGTGCCAGCAGCCAAGGGGGTCGGGGGCCCGACTTC,CASSQGGRGPDF,TRBJ2-5,-,TRBV3-1/TRBV3-2,-
TGCGCCAGCAGCTTGGGCGGCGGGCAAGAGACCCAGTACTTC,CASSLGGGQETQYF,TRBJ2-5,-,TRBV5-1,-
TGTGCCAGCTCACCAGGGATAACTAATGAAAAACTGTTTTTT,CASSPGITNEKLFF,TRBJ1-4,-,TRBV18,-
TGTGCCAGCGCGGACAGGGGGCATGCCAAAAACATTCAGTACTTC,CASADRGHAKNIQYF,TRBJ2-4,TRBD1,TRBV28,-
TGTGCCAGCAGCTTAACGACTAGCGGGAGCTCCTACAATGAGCAGTTCTTC,CASSLTTSGSSYNEQFF,TRBJ2-1,TRBD2,TRBV7-3,-
TGTGCCAGCAGTTGGGGGGGCTCTGGAAACACCATATATTTT,CASSWGGSGNTIYF,TRBJ1-3,-,TRBV13,-
TGCGCCAGCAGATGGACAGGGGGCCGGGAGAACACTGAAGCTTTCTTT,CASRWTGGRENTEAFF,TRBJ1-1,TRBD1,TRBV5-1,-
TGTGCCAGCAGTTCCATCTATGGCTACACCTTC,CASSSIYGYTF,TRBJ1-2,-,TRBV6-5,-
TGTGCCAGCAGCCGTAGGGACAGCGCTAATGAAAAACTGTTTTTT,CASSRRDSANEKLFF,TRBJ1-4,TRBD1,TRBV4-2,few
TGTGCCAGCAGCGTAGGCTTTAGGAGCTTAGCGGATCTATACGAGCAGTACTTC,CASSVGFRSLADLYEQYF,TRBJ2-7,-,TRBV9,-
TGTGCCAGCAGCCCCCGCGGACAGGGAGGATATGGCTACACCTTC,CASSPRGQGGYGYTF,TRBJ1-2,TRBD1,TRBV3-1/TRBV3-2,few
TGTGCCAGCAGGGGGACTAGCGGGTTCACAGATACGCAGTATTTT,CASRGTSGFTDTQYF,TRBJ2-3,TRBD2,TRBV6-6,-
TGCGCCAGCAGCTTGGGACAGGGGTCCTACAATGAGCAGTTCTTC,CASSLGQGSYNEQFF,TRBJ2-1,TRBD1,TRBV5-1,-